This entry features one T cell receptor beta chain sequence. The data stem from a study of shared T cell receptors in the human thymus. Libraries were prepared by immunoSEQ multiplex PCR; TCRdb keeps only in-frame clonotypes and omits some of them. The data show about 400,000 clones, with approximately 95% seen just once and about 0.02% held by the top ten. This sequence originates from a human donor. Sequenced: thymocytes.

The CDR3 is CASRTNRRLAGEWGTEQFF. The CDR3 nucleotides read TGTGCCAGCAGGACCAACCGAAGACTAGCGGGAGAGTGGGGCACTGAGCAGTTCTTC. The genes are TRBV7-9 and TRBJ2-1; 12 nucleotides align to TRBD2. The CDR3 is made up of 19 amino acids. After removal of 6 bases from V and 9 bases from J, the junction contained 21 bases not matched to a gene. Per germline, CDR1 SEHNR and CDR2 FQNEAQ (reference sequence).